What follows are 8 T cell receptor beta chains derived from one specimen sequenced in a study of naive and memory T cell subsets. The beta constant-region primer was an equimolar mix of two oligonucleotides covering TRBC1 and TRBC2. Four rounds of PCR amplified the ligated cDNA using nested alpha and beta constant-region primers plus SP2. TCRdb re-derived calls from the UMI-ligation and nested PCR reads in MiXCR, one entry per CDR3 protein. This table holds fewer than 150,000 distinct CDR3 sequences, more than 15% found once. General observations from the study: Possibly reflecting memory cells re-expressing CD45RA, a few larger clonotypes occurred in naive repertoires, especially CD8.

What these receptors recognize is not known. The material sequenced was naive CD8+ T cells from blood. These receptor sequences come from a human donor in good health.

This clonotype was seen a single time. The chain recombines TRBV7-6 with TRBJ1-6; D perhaps matches TRBD1 (5 bases). Trimming removed 6 bases at V and 9 bases at J, with 18 bases between. This CDR3 is 15 amino acids long. The germline CDR1 and CDR2 sequences are SGHVS and FNYEAQ. CDR3 nucleotides: TGTGCCAGCAGTACCAGGGAGGGGATGGGTTCACCCCTCCACTTT. It specifies CASSTREGMGSPLHF.

This clonotype is a singleton in its sample. CDR3 nucleotides: TGTGCCAGCAGCTTACGTGTTGTGCCAGGGCTTAATGAAAAACTGTTTTTT. Amino acids: CASSLRVVPGLNEKLFF. This chain uses TRBV7-2 with TRBJ1-4; D may be TRBD1 (5 bases). V was trimmed by 2 bases and J by 4 bases, leaving 17 bases between them. This CDR3 has 17 amino acids. In germline, CDR1 is SGHTA, CDR2 FQGNSA. Together with reference TRBV7-2 and TRBJ1-4, the CDR3 gives the full variable domain: GAGVSQSPSNKVTEKGKDVELRCDPISGHTALYWYRQSLGQGLEFLIYFQGNSAPDKSGLPSDRFSAERTGGSVSTLTIQRTQQEDSAVYLCASSLRVVPGLNEKLFFGSGTQLSVL.

A few counts support this clonotype. The CDR3 DNA reads as TGTGCCAGCAGCTTATCTAACCGACAGGTTGAACAAGAGACCCAGTACTTC. This codes for CASSLSNRQVEQETQYF. This chain uses TRBV7-9 with TRBJ2-5; maybe TRBD1 (6 bases). The V end lost 2 bases, the J end lost 2 bases, and 18 bases lay between the germline ends. This CDR3 contains 17 residues. Germline assignment: CDR1 SEHNR and CDR2 FQNEAQ (reference sequence). Full variable domain (missing parts from reference TRBV7-9 and TRBJ2-5): DTGVSQNPRHKITKRGQNVTFRCDPISEHNRLYWYRQTLGQGPEFLTYFQNEAQLEKSRLLSDRFSAERPKGSFSTLEIQRTEQGDSAMYLCASSLSNRQVEQETQYFGPGTRLLVL.

The V gene is TRBV5-1, the J gene TRBJ2-2, with D hard to call. Trimming removed 5 bases from V and 2 bases from J, with 7 bases in between. CDR3 length equals 13 residues. The germline gives CDR1 SGHRS, CDR2 YFSETQ. The chain's CDR3 is CASSSFNTGELFF. CDR3 DNA: TGCGCCAGCAGTTCGTTCAACACCGGGGAGCTGTTTTTT.

In this sample, this clonotype turned up a few times. V gene TRBV20-1 combines with J gene TRBJ2-5; 13 nucleotides line up with TRBD2. The CDR3 has 15 residues. V shed 6 bases and J 1 base; nucleotides not matched to a gene: 5. The germline CDR1 and CDR2 sequences are DFQATT and SNEGSKA (reference sequence). The CDR3 here is CSAPGLAGRQETQYF. For the CDR3, the DNA is TGCAGTGCACCGGGACTAGCGGGACGCCAAGAGACCCAGTACTTC.

The chain links TRBV29-1 to TRBJ2-1; perhaps TRBD1 as D (5 bases). V was pared by 1 base and J by 8 bases, with 9 bases between. The CDR3 runs 12 residues. CDR1 and CDR2 (germline): SQVTM, ANQGSEA. The CDR3 DNA follows: TGCAGCGTTGAAGGCAGGGTGGATGAGCAGTTCTTC. Translating it yields CSVEGRVDEQFF.

The chain joins TRBV4-3 to TRBJ2-3; 8 nucleotides align to TRBD2. The CDR3 totals 16 residues. V was pared by 4 bases and J by 2 bases, with 8 bases of the junction left unmatched. Germline V gene lookup returns CDR1 LGHNA and CDR2 YSLEER. The CDR3 DNA follows: TGCGCCAGCAGCCCTATAGCGGGACCAGCCACAGATACGCAGTATTTT. Protein sequence: CASSPIAGPATDTQYF.

This clonotype came up a few times. The gene calls are TRBV13 and TRBJ2-5; D call uncertain. The V gene lost 3 bases and the J gene lost 2 bases, with 10 bases spanning the gap. CDR3 length: 14 amino acids. CDR1 and CDR2 from the germline V gene are PRHDT and FYEKMQ (reference sequence). The CDR3 reads CASSFLRSQETQYF. The CDR3 DNA follows: TGTGCCAGCAGCTTCCTCCGGTCGCAAGAGACCCAGTACTTC.